The 10 T cell receptor beta chains presented below share a single source sample, sequenced in a study of beta chain features in type 1 diabetes (dated by TCRdb to between 2017 and 2018). Overall study results and their limits: A moderate but significant shortening of TCRB CDR3 length was observed in type 1 diabetes patients in all four CD4+ subsets.

Library preparation employed the immunoSEQ multiplex PCR assay. The entire isolated RNA was reverse transcribed using the High Capacity cDNA Reverse Transcription Kit, and thus expressed TCRB transcripts were sequenced. In TCRdb, the immuneACCESS table is reduced to in-frame sequences with V and J assigned. These tables do not hold every clone; where another copy was compared, an unresolved V gene accounts for under half, and the others remain unexplained. For this sample there are some 360,000 clones; 8% to 10% appear just once. Jointly, the top ten make up 0.45% to 0.65% of the sample. These TCRs are of unknown antigen specificity. Sequencing input: central memory CD4+ T cells from blood. These receptor sequences come from a man younger than 40 with type 1 diabetes.

V and J are TRBV27 and TRBJ2-2; TRBD2 aligns across 9 bases. Germline-derived CDR1 and CDR2 are MNHEY and SMNVEV (reference sequence). The CDR3 is made up of 15 amino acids. V lost 7 bases, J lost 2 bases, and 5 bases stayed unmatched. The CDR3 DNA reads TGTGCCAGCATTGGGCTAGCGGGAAACACCGGGGAGCTGTTTTTT. It codes for CASIGLAGNTGELFF.

This clone was seen repeatedly, ten times or more. V and J are TRBV23-1 and TRBJ2-1; D unclear. TRBV23-1 is given ORF status, its function remaining uncertain. The V end lost 3 bases, the J end lost 6 bases, and 18 bases lay between the germline ends. This CDR3 contains 16 residues. DNA for the CDR3: TGCGCCAGCAGTCAGGCGTCAATAGGGCCCCCCAATGAGCAGTTCTTC. This codes for CASSQASIGPPNEQFF.

Only a few counts were recorded for this clone. This chain connects TRBV5-1 to TRBJ1-3, with 10 bases lining up with TRBD1. V lost 0 bases and J lost 8; bases outside the gene matches: 2. The CDR3 totals 14 residues. CDR1 and CDR2 (germline): SGHRS, YFSETQ. The CDR3 loop is CASSLGQGADTIYF. The CDR3 DNA follows: TGCGCCAGCAGCTTGGGACAGGGGGCGGACACCATATATTTT.

The chain joins TRBV4-2 to TRBJ1-3; a weak D match, TRBD1 (6 bases). Germline V CDR1 and CDR2: LGHNA, YNFKEQ. V was shortened by 2 bases and J by 2 bases, with 16 bases between the two germline ends. This CDR3 has 17 amino acids. The CDR3 loop is CASSQKGYDRTGNTIYF. Here the CDR3 DNA reads TGTGCCAGCAGCCAAAAGGGTTACGACAGGACTGGAAACACCATATATTTT.

V usage is TRBV6-1 and J usage is TRBJ1-2; 7 bases map to TRBD1. Unmatched junction bases numbered 14, after V lost 9 bases and J lost 4 bases. Germline values: CDR1 MNHNS, CDR2 SASEGT. The length of the CDR3 is 15 residues. The CDR3 spells CASIEAPDRLYGYTF. The DNA for the CDR3 is TGTGCCAGTATAGAAGCTCCGGACAGGCTCTATGGCTACACCTTC.

This clone has ten or more counts. The J gene is TRBJ1-4, the V gene TRBV2; the D gene is possibly TRBD1 (5 bases). V was clipped by 8 bases and J by 6 bases, with 16 bases between them. Germline CDR1 is SNHLY and CDR2 is FYNNEI. The CDR3 totals 14 residues. The CDR3 is CASDTSGRHEKLFF. CDR3 nucleotides: TGTGCCAGCGATACGTCAGGGCGTCATGAAAAACTGTTTTTT.

V usage is TRBV14 and J usage is TRBJ2-7; D not certain. Germline V lookup: CDR1 SGHDN, CDR2 FVKESK. Trimming took 4 bases from V and 6 from J, leaving 13 bases between them. The CDR3 is made up of 13 amino acids. CDR3 nucleotide sequence: TGTGCCAGCAGCCGGCAACCCACGGGCGAGCAGTACTTC. Translated, it gives CASSRQPTGEQYF.

The J gene is TRBJ1-2, the V gene TRBV29-1, with 9 bases lining up with TRBD1. Trimming cost V 6 bases and J 4 bases; bases outside gene matches: 6. This CDR3 contains 13 residues. Germline V gene data show CDR1 as SQVTM and CDR2 as ANQGSEA. The CDR3 DNA sequence: TGCAGCGTAGGGGACAGGGACTTCTATGGCTACACCTTC. Translated: CSVGDRDFYGYTF.

This clone was observed a handful of times. The chain's CDR3 is CASRLKTATDTQYF. CDR3 nucleotide sequence: TGTGCCAGCAGACTTAAGACAGCTACAGATACGCAGTATTTT. The chain couples TRBV28 to TRBJ2-3; D is perhaps TRBD1 (5 bases). In germline, CDR1 is MDHEN, CDR2 SYDVKM. This CDR3 has 14 amino acids. V was cut by 6 bases and J by 3 bases, with 13 bases left in between.

This rearrangement joins TRBV30 to TRBJ2-3; 7 bases map to TRBD1. The CDR3 is 14 amino acids. The ends lost 2 bases at V and 1 base at J; junction bases unmatched: 3. From germline, CDR1 is GTSNPN and CDR2 SVGIG (reference sequence). The DNA for the CDR3 is TGTGCCTGGAGTTACCAGGGGGGCACAGATACGCAGTATTTT. Protein: CAWSYQGGTDTQYF.